This T cell receptor beta chain was sequenced during a study of blood T cell repertoires in COVID-19. Source study methods: Reference gene primer amplification gave estimated nucleated cell counts. Produced via immunoSEQ multiplex PCR; TCRdb's table is partial and in-frame only. V and J calls plus clone size are reproduced from that table; the DNA served to infer D and trimming. The sample has roughly 320,000 clones, just under 90% seen once; the top ten hold 6.3%. CDR1 and CDR2 from the germline V gene are MGHRA and YSYEKL. V was clipped by 0 bases and J by 1 base; unmatched bases: 6. CDR3 length equals 16 residues.

The sequenced material came from peripheral blood. The sequence derives from a woman aged 45 to 65 with COVID-19, enrolled during active disease. The V and J genes are TRBV4-1 and TRBJ2-7, with 7 nucleotides matching TRBD2. Here the CDR3 DNA reads TGCGCCAGCAGCCAAGATCTTGGGGGGGTTTCCTACGAGCAGTACTTC. It encodes CASSQDLGGVSYEQYF.